Each of the 7 T cell receptor beta chains below was sequenced from the same sample in a study of blood T cell repertoires in COVID-19 (dated by TCRdb to the early 2020s). Library generation was performed with the immunoSEQ multiplex PCR assay. The immuneACCESS repertoire file appears here via TCRdb, limited to in-frame rearrangements. These files lack a portion of the clones; in checked studies, under half of the deficit traces to unresolved V genes, and the cause of the others is not known. The sample yields under 200,000 clones; 89% were counted once. The top ten clonotypes cover around 0.77% of the sample. The sequencing sample was made of PBMCs or T cells enriched from blood (not recorded which). These receptor sequences come from a woman aged 18 to 35 who had recovered from COVID-19.

V and J are TRBV7-2 and TRBJ1-5, with D hard to call. CDR3 length: 15 residues. The germline gives CDR1 SGHTA, CDR2 FQGNSA. The V gene lost 4 bases and the J gene lost 4 bases, with 14 bases spanning the gap. CDR3 nucleotide sequence: TGTGCCAGCAGCTCTGGACTATTGAGGAATCAGCCCCAGCATTTT. This sequence encodes CASSSGLLRNQPQHF.

The V call is TRBV28, the J call TRBJ2-1; TRBD2 agrees at 8 bases. The trim removed 2 bases at V and 10 bases at J, leaving 13 bases unmatched. Looked up from germline, CDR1 is MDHEN and CDR2 is SYDVKM. CDR3 length equals 16 residues. In DNA form, the CDR3 reads TGTGCCAGCAGTTTACGAACATCGGCTAGCGGGCGGGAGCAGTTCTTC. Translating gives CASSLRTSASGREQFF.

The chain recombines TRBV12-2 with TRBJ1-4. TRBV12-2 is a documented pseudogene. This CDR3 contains 15 residues. CDR3 nucleotide sequence: TGTGCAAGTCGCTCGACGGGTCAGCGGGATGAAAAACTGTTTTTT. It codes for CASRSTGQRDEKLFF.

V usage is TRBV27 and J usage is TRBJ1-2; D is uncertain. This CDR3 region has 15 residues. CDR1 MNHEY and CDR2 SMNVEV come from the germline V gene (reference sequence). V was trimmed by 3 bases and J by 8 bases, leaving 19 bases between them. CDR3 nucleotides: TGTGCCAGCAGTTTCTATAGCGCCCCGGCGGAAGGCTACACCTTC. It encodes CASSFYSAPAEGYTF.

V gene TRBV11-2 combines with J gene TRBJ1-2; D remains unclear. This CDR3 is 13 amino acids long. Trimming removed 5 bases from V and 2 bases from J, with 9 bases in between. Germline-derived CDR1 and CDR2 are SGHAT and FQNNGV. CDR3 DNA: TGTGCCAGCAGCATTACGGGAAACTATGGCTACACCTTC. Translated: CASSITGNYGYTF.

This chain joins TRBV19 and TRBJ1-2; 11 nucleotides align to TRBD1. J gave up 5 bases and V 5 bases, and 4 bases lay outside the gene matches. The CDR3 is 14 amino acids. Germline CDR1 and CDR2: LNHDA and SQIVND (reference sequence). The CDR3: CASSFGQGAYGYTF. DNA for the CDR3: TGTGCCAGTAGTTTCGGACAGGGGGCGTATGGCTACACCTTC.

The chain uses TRBV7-3 and TRBJ2-3, with TRBD2 matching over 8 bases. Germline V gene data show CDR1 as SGHTA and CDR2 as FQGTGA. The CDR3 has 14 amino acids. The ends lost 8 bases at V and 6 bases at J; junction bases unmatched: 10. CDR3 in amino acids: CASQKAGAGDTQYF. In nucleotides, the CDR3 is TGTGCCAGCCAGAAAGCGGGAGCAGGTGATACGCAGTATTTT.